This TCR beta chain was captured by sequencing in a study of cytomegalovirus exposure and HLA in healthy donors. Broader study findings: Researchers catalogued about 150 TCR beta chains as cytomegalovirus-associated. Later analysis demonstrated an association between a missense DCLRE1C variant and TCR beta V- and J-gene trimming.

Primers included in the PCR were 60 Vbeta and 13 Jbeta primers. The data were produced by immunoSEQ multiplex PCR, yet TCRdb's version contains in-frame clones alone and is incomplete. The table has around 200,000 clones, 55% to 65% seen once. This CDR3 spans 16 amino acids. V shed 5 bases and J 1 base; nucleotides not matched to a gene: 9. CDR1 and CDR2 (germline): SGHTA, FQGNSA. In nominal health when sampled, donors likely had unrecorded immune exposures nonetheless. Worth noting for this clone: The antigen remains unidentified.

The genes are TRBV7-2 and TRBJ2-7; 9 nucleotides align to TRBD2. The sequence was collected from a man aged 35-49 years in good health and CMV-seronegative. The sequenced sample consisted of PBMCs. This CDR3 is CASSRRLAGLSYEQYF. The CDR3 region has the DNA TGTGCCAGCAGCCGACGCCTAGCGGGGCTTTCCTACGAGCAGTACTTC. The full variable domain, with the rest looked up from reference TRBV7-2 and TRBJ2-7, is GAGVSQSPSNKVTEKGKDVELRCDPISGHTALYWYRQSLGQGLEFLIYFQGNSAPDKSGLPSDRFSAERTGGSVSTLTIQRTQQEDSAVYLCASSRRLAGLSYEQYFGPGTRLTVT.